This is a list of T cell receptor beta chains from one sample in a study of T cell responses to AZD1222 COVID-19 vaccine. Sequencing was performed with immunoSEQ multiplex PCR; in TCRdb, only in-frame clones are kept and a portion is missing. The sample consists of 150,000 to 200,000 clones, about 91% of them appearing once. The specimen comprised peripheral blood, sampled 28 days after the second AZD1222 dose. These receptors were taken from an adult who received the AZD1222 COVID-19 vaccine. Each CDR3 is given with its conserved first and last residue. The D gene is left open where the match is weak. Not all rows give a size; the values are once, few, many and, for expanded clones, a class.

clone_size	d_call	v_call	j_call	cdr3_aa	cdr3_nt
-	TRBD1	TRBV4-1	TRBJ1-3	CASSQGQPTSGNTIYF	TGCGCCAGCAGCCAGGGACAGCCAACCTCTGGAAACACCATATATTTT
-	TRBD1	TRBV19	TRBJ1-1	CASRTTGGDGEAFF	TGTGCCAGTAGAACGACAGGGGGCGACGGTGAAGCTTTCTTT
once	TRBD1	TRBV7-2	TRBJ2-7	CASSSGQGMEQYF	TGTGCCAGCAGCTCGGGACAGGGGATGGAGCAGTACTTC
-	-	TRBV6-5	TRBJ2-2	CASRPLSGGELFF	TGTGCCAGCAGACCTCTGAGTGGCGGGGAGCTGTTTTTT
-	-	TRBV19	TRBJ1-1	CATSRENTEAFF	TGTGCCACCAGCCGGGAGAACACTGAAGCTTTCTTT
-	TRBD1	TRBV19	TRBJ1-5	CASRLQGAISNQPQHF	TGTGCCAGTAGGCTACAGGGGGCAATTAGCAATCAGCCCCAGCATTTT
-	TRBD2	TRBV18	TRBJ2-7	CASSPGTSEYEQYF	TGTGCCAGCTCACCCGGGACTAGCGAGTACGAGCAGTACTTC
-	TRBD2	TRBV2	TRBJ2-1	CASSFSGASYNEQFF	TGTGCCAGCAGTTTTAGCGGGGCTTCCTACAATGAGCAGTTCTTC
-	-	TRBV5-1	TRBJ2-7	CASSLEYAYEQYF	TGCGCCAGCAGTCTCGAATACGCCTACGAGCAGTACTTC
-	-	TRBV5-4	TRBJ2-1	CASSPRGHDEQFF	TGTGCCAGCAGCCCCCGGGGTCACGATGAGCAGTTCTTC
once	TRBD1	TRBV6-5	TRBJ1-2	CASTGTGKNYGYTF	TGTGCCAGTACCGGGACAGGGAAAAACTATGGCTACACCTTC
-	-	TRBV30	TRBJ1-4	CAWSVREKLFF	TGTGCCTGGAGTGTAAGGGAAAAACTGTTTTTT
-	TRBD1	TRBV9	TRBJ2-1	CASSVESNVRQGSGDSLGEQFF	TGTGCCAGCAGCGTAGAGTCTAATGTACGACAGGGATCCGGTGACTCTCTCGGTGAGCAGTTCTTC
-	-	TRBV7-9	TRBJ1-1	CASSRQANTEAFF	TGTGCCAGCAGTCGACAGGCAAACACTGAAGCTTTCTTT
-	TRBD1	TRBV5-1	TRBJ2-7	CASSLVLDRSYEQYF	TGCGCCAGCAGCTTGGTGCTGGACAGGAGCTACGAGCAGTACTTC
-	-	TRBV11-2	TRBJ1-5	CASSRGGSQPQHF	TGTGCCAGCAGCCGCGGGGGATCTCAGCCCCAGCATTTT
-	-	TRBV10-3	TRBJ1-2	CAISEGGRAGYTF	TGTGCCATCAGTGAGGGGGGCAGGGCTGGCTACACCTTC
once	-	TRBV5-5	TRBJ1-1	CASRSGPNTEAFF	TGTGCCAGCAGATCGGGACCTAACACTGAAGCTTTCTTT
once	-	TRBV6-5	TRBJ1-1	CASSYGEAFF	TGTGCCAGCAGTTACGGTGAAGCTTTCTTT
-	-	TRBV3-1/TRBV3-2	TRBJ1-1	CASSQVDTEAFF	TGTGCCAGCAGCCAAGTTGACACTGAAGCTTTCTTT
-	-	TRBV3-1/TRBV3-2	TRBJ2-5	CASSQGGADLYQETQYF	TGTGCCAGCAGCCAAGGGGGGGCAGACCTGTACCAAGAGACCCAGTACTTC
-	-	TRBV6-5	TRBJ1-2	CASNDDTQNGYTF	TGTGCCAGCAACGACGACACGCAAAATGGCTACACCTTC
-	TRBD1	TRBV15	TRBJ1-4	CATSRAGGEKLFF	TGTGCCACCAGCAGAGCAGGGGGAGAAAAACTGTTTTTT
once	-	TRBV2	TRBJ2-7	CASGSDFYEQYF	TGTGCCAGCGGGTCAGACTTCTACGAGCAGTACTTC
-	TRBD1	TRBV9	TRBJ2-7	CASSVGGQGVEQYF	TGTGCCAGCAGCGTAGGGGGACAGGGGGTCGAGCAGTACTTC
-	-	TRBV7-9	TRBJ1-4	CASSATRDINEKLFF	TGTGCCAGCAGCGCGACGCGGGACATCAATGAAAAACTGTTTTTT
once	TRBD1	TRBV9	TRBJ1-2	CASQDRGHGYTF	TGTGCCAGCCAGGACAGGGGGCACGGCTACACCTTC
-	-	TRBV19	TRBJ2-2	CASSIPWRAGLPGELFF	TGTGCCAGTAGTATTCCGTGGAGGGCGGGCCTTCCCGGGGAGCTGTTTTTT
-	-	TRBV7-9	TRBJ2-3	CASSLSGGTDTQYF	TGTGCCAGCAGCTTATCCGGCGGCACAGATACGCAGTATTTT
few	TRBD1	TRBV10-3	TRBJ2-1	CAISEQGQGVGNEQFF	TGTGCCATCAGTGAGCAGGGACAGGGCGTGGGGAATGAGCAGTTCTTC
-	-	TRBV7-8	TRBJ1-2	CASSLEAGNHYGYTF	TGTGCCAGCAGCTTAGAGGCAGGGAACCACTATGGCTACACCTTC
-	-	TRBV9	TRBJ2-1	CASSMGPTGEQFF	TGTGCCAGCAGCATGGGGCCCACAGGGGAGCAGTTCTTC
-	TRBD1	TRBV27	TRBJ1-4	CASSSYQGGNNEKLFF	TGTGCCAGCAGTTCCTACCAGGGGGGTAATAATGAAAAACTGTTTTTT
-	TRBD1	TRBV9	TRBJ1-1	CASSVGGAGTGDLNTEAFF	TGTGCCAGCAGCGTAGGGGGAGCCGGGACAGGGGATTTGAACACTGAAGCTTTCTTT
-	-	TRBV7-2	TRBJ2-4	CASSFRADLAKNIQYF	TGTGCCAGCAGCTTCAGGGCCGACTTAGCCAAAAACATTCAGTACTTC
-	TRBD1	TRBV5-1	TRBJ2-7	CASSGTGTDYEQYF	TGCGCCAGCAGCGGCACCGGGACAGATTACGAGCAGTACTTC
-	-	TRBV30	TRBJ1-2	CAWTRSGEAGYGYTF	TGTGCCTGGACTCGGTCCGGGGAAGCGGGGTATGGCTACACCTTC
-	TRBD2	TRBV4-2	TRBJ2-1	CASSQALDWRGYNEQFF	TGTGCCAGCAGCCAGGCCCTTGACTGGCGGGGGTACAATGAGCAGTTCTTC
-	-	TRBV7-2	TRBJ1-5	CASSPRQPSNQPQHF	TGTGCCAGCAGCCCCCGTCAGCCTAGCAATCAGCCCCAGCATTTT
-	-	TRBV14	TRBJ1-2	CASSPGLNYGYTF	TGTGCCAGCAGCCCCGGCCTTAACTATGGCTACACCTTC
-	-	TRBV5-6	TRBJ1-2	CASSSSFGYTF	TGTGCCAGCAGCTCGTCATTTGGCTACACCTTC
-	TRBD1	TRBV2	TRBJ1-2	CASSPGQGGYGYTF	TGTGCCAGCAGCCCTGGACAGGGAGGCTATGGCTACACCTTC
-	-	TRBV10-3	TRBJ1-6	CAISESMVGGGAPLHF	TGTGCCATCAGTGAGTCGATGGTAGGGGGGGGTGCACCCCTCCACTTT
few	-	TRBV11-2	TRBJ1-1	CASSSRGVSTEAFF	TGTGCCAGCAGCTCCCGGGGGGTAAGCACTGAAGCTTTCTTT
-	TRBD1	TRBV11-2	TRBJ1-1	CASSLDLGQGAPLRF	TGTGCCAGCAGCTTAGATTTAGGACAGGGGGCCCCCCTGCGCTTT
-	-	TRBV5-1	TRBJ2-2	CASSWGSNTGELFF	TGCGCCAGCAGCTGGGGATCGAACACCGGGGAGCTGTTTTTT
-	TRBD1	TRBV18	TRBJ2-5	CASSQGALETQYF	TGTGCCAGCTCTCAGGGGGCTTTGGAGACCCAGTACTTC
-	-	TRBV6-2/TRBV6-3	TRBJ1-5	CASSYSWSRSRNQPQHF	TGTGCCAGCAGTTACTCGTGGTCGCGGTCGCGCAATCAGCCCCAGCATTTT
-	TRBD1	TRBV18	TRBJ1-2	CASSPSQGNLQYGYTF	TGTGCCAGCTCACCGTCACAGGGGAATCTCCAATACGGCTACACCTTC
once	-	TRBV6-2/TRBV6-3	TRBJ1-3	CASSLLPGNTIYF	TGTGCCAGCAGTCTCTTACCTGGAAACACCATATATTTT
-	TRBD1	TRBV28	TRBJ2-7	CASRDRADEQYF	TGTGCCAGCAGGGACAGGGCGGACGAGCAGTACTTC
-	-	TRBV18	TRBJ1-1	CASSPLTRDTEAFF	TGTGCCAGCTCACCCTTAACACGAGACACTGAAGCTTTCTTT
-	-	TRBV18	TRBJ1-3	CASSPYQMGDTIYF	TGTGCCAGCTCACCGTACCAGATGGGGGACACCATATATTTT
-	TRBD2	TRBV6-2/TRBV6-3	TRBJ2-3	CASSYWTSVSDTQYF	TGTGCCAGCAGTTACTGGACTAGCGTGTCAGATACGCAGTATTTT
-	-	TRBV7-3	TRBJ1-1	CASSSTGGNTEAFF	TGTGCCAGCAGCTCGACTGGGGGGAACACTGAAGCTTTCTTT
-	-	TRBV18	TRBJ1-5	CASSETSSNQPQHF	TGTGCCAGCTCAGAGACAAGTAGCAATCAGCCCCAGCATTTT
-	TRBD1	TRBV2	TRBJ1-3	CASRDRVSGNTIYF	TGTGCCAGCAGGGACAGGGTGTCTGGAAACACCATATATTTT